This TCR beta chain comes out of a study of blood T cell repertoires in COVID-19. Generated by immunoSEQ multiplex PCR, the TCRdb table keeps only in-frame clones and is missing some. Seen here are about 120,000 clones, 85% to 90% observed once, and the top ten hold under 4%. CDR3 length: 15 amino acids. With 7 bases clipped from V and 5 bases from J, the junction kept 7 bases outside the gene matches. Germline loops: CDR1 MNHNS, CDR2 SASEGT. The source of this sequence is a man aged 60-69 years with acute or convalescent COVID-19. Specimen: peripheral blood. J is TRBJ2-2 and V is TRBV6-1; TRBD2 matches at 10 bases. CDR3 sequence: CASTASGRGTGELFF. CDR3 DNA: TGTGCCAGCACCGCGAGCGGGAGGGGTACCGGGGAGCTGTTTTTT.